This record concerns one T cell receptor (beta chain) sequence. These data are taken from a study of technical replicates of blood from a handful of donors. Data came from immunoSEQ multiplex PCR; TCRdb stores just in-frame clones and leaves some out. The table lists 65,000 to 95,000 clones, 95% to 98% of them singletons. This CDR3 spans 15 amino acids. Trimming took off 6 bases at V and 4 bases at J, with 15 bases between the two ends. Germline CDR1 and CDR2: SGHTA and FQGNSA. The V and J genes are TRBV7-2 and TRBJ2-2, with D perhaps TRBD2 (5 bases). The sequenced sample was T cells isolated from PBMCs. The TCR originated in a human donor in good health. The CDR3 loop is CASRSAAAVTGELFF. The CDR3, as DNA: TGTGCCAGCAGGTCAGCGGCGGCCGTCACCGGGGAGCTGTTTTTT.